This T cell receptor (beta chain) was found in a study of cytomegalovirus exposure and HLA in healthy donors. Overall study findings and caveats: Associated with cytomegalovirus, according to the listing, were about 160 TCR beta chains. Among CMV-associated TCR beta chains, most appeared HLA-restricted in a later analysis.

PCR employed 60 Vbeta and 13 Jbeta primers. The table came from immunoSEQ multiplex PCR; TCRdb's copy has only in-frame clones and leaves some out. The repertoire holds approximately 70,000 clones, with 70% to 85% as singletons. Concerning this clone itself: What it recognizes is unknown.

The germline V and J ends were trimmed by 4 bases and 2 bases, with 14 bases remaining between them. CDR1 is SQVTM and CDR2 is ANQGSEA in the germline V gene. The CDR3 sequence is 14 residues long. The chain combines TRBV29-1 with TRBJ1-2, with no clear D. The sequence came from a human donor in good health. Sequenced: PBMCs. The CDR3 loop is CSVATAGFNYGYTF. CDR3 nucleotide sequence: TGCAGCGTTGCCACTGCGGGATTCAACTATGGCTACACCTTC. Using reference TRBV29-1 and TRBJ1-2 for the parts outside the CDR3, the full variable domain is SAVISQKPSRDICQRGTSLTIQCQVDSQVTMMFWYRQQPGQSLTLIATANQGSEATYESGFVIDKFPISRPNLTFSTLTVSNMSPEDSSIYLCSVATAGFNYGYTFGSGTRLTVV.